These 25 T cell receptor beta chains were all obtained from the same sample, sequenced in a study of cytomegalovirus exposure and HLA in healthy donors. PCR amplification relied on 60 Vbeta primers (plus 13 Jbeta primers). Using immunoSEQ multiplex PCR, the repertoire was profiled, and TCRdb retains in-frame clones only, with some absent. The profile covers under 200,000 clones, with 65% to 85% appearing a single time and 2.5% to 3.5% taken by the ten largest. Sequencing was done on a sample of PBMCs. The receptors were gathered from a woman between 45 and 60 years old in good health and CMV-seropositive.

A word on this clone: Distinct nucleotide sequences in the sample also encode this CDR3. J is TRBJ1-1 and V is TRBV6-5; possible D gene TRBD1, 5 bases. Deletions cut 0 bases from V and 3 bases from J, with 11 bases between. Germline CDR1 and CDR2: MNHEY and SVGAGI. This CDR3 comprises 15 residues. The DNA for the CDR3 is TGTGCCAGCAGTTACTCGGTGGGAGGGGACACTGAAGCTTTCTTT. It codes for CASSYSVGGDTEAFF.

As concerns this clone: The same CDR3 arises from other DNA sequences in this sample as well. The chain is built from TRBV5-1 and TRBJ1-2; D gene uncertain. The CDR3 runs to 15 residues. Per germline, CDR1 SGHRS and CDR2 YFSETQ. V dropped 0 bases and J dropped 1 base, with 10 bases sitting between them. The CDR3 sequence is CASSLAVGINYGYTF. CDR3 sequence (DNA): TGCGCCAGCAGCTTGGCGGTCGGGATTAACTATGGCTACACCTTC.

This clone has only one observation. The V gene is TRBV19, the J gene TRBJ1-6; D is unclear. The CDR3 contains 16 residues. Trimming removed 5 bases from V and 6 bases from J, with 17 bases in between. Germline loops: CDR1 LNHDA, CDR2 SQIVND (reference sequence). The CDR3 sequence is CASSSGPRAGNSPLHF. The CDR3 DNA follows: TGTGCCAGTAGTTCAGGCCCGAGGGCCGGTAATTCACCCCTCCACTTT.

V and J are TRBV5-1 and TRBJ1-5; weak D call: TRBD1 (6 bases). Germline values: CDR1 SGHRS, CDR2 YFSETQ. Trimming stripped 2 bases from V and 9 bases from J, with 15 bases between. This CDR3 is 14 amino acids long. Written as DNA, the CDR3 is TGCGCCAGCAGCTTCGGGGGGCCGGCGGCGCCCCAGCATTTT. Protein product: CASSFGGPAAPQHF.

The genes are TRBV7-2 and TRBJ2-4, with TRBD2 matching over 11 bases. The CDR3 totals 17 residues. Germline trimming cut 2 bases from V and 5 bases from J; bases unmatched to any gene: 8. Germline CDR1 and CDR2: SGHTA and FQGNSA. In DNA, the CDR3 is TGTGCCAGCAGCTTATTTGCTAGCGGGGGGAGTGAAAACATTCAGTACTTC. Translated, it gives CASSLFASGGSENIQYF.

The chain combines TRBV5-1 with TRBJ2-5; D is possibly TRBD2 (5 bases). The end of the DNA aligns better with TRBJ2-7, so the J call may be wrong. The CDR3 covers 14 residues. Germline values: CDR1 SGHRS, CDR2 YFSETQ. For the CDR3, the DNA is TGCGCCAGCAGCCCGGGCTCAGCGGCCTACGAGCAGTACTTC. This gives the protein CASSPGSAAYEQYF.

The rearrangement joins TRBV21-1 to TRBJ2-7; TRBD1 is the table's D call, not checked against the DNA. TRBV21-1 has pseudogene status. CDR3 length: 15 residues. CDR3 bases: TGTGCCAGCAGCAAAGTGGACAGGCCTTACTGCGAGCAGTACTTC. Amino acid sequence: CASSKVDRPYCEQYF.

The rearrangement joins TRBV7-9 to TRBJ2-1; the D gene is possibly TRBD1 (8 bases). CDR1 is SEHNR, CDR2 FQNEAQ, per germline (reference sequence). The CDR3 loop spans 13 amino acids. V dropped 2 bases and J dropped 12 bases, with 14 bases sitting between them. The DNA of the CDR3 is TGTGCCAGCAGCTTATTAACAGGGGGGGTGCAGTTCTTC. Its protein product is CASSLLTGGVQFF.

The genes are TRBV19 and TRBJ1-1; D perhaps matches TRBD1 (6 bases). The CDR3 consists of 15 residues. Between the trimmed V and J ends, which lost 10 bases and 4 bases, there was a span of 22 bases. Germline-derived CDR1 and CDR2 are LNHDA and SQIVND (reference sequence). CDR3 amino acids: CATKEAGARRTEAFF. CDR3 coding DNA: TGTGCCACTAAGGAGGCAGGGGCCAGACGCACTGAAGCTTTCTTT.

The chain joins TRBV18 to TRBJ2-7, with 10 bases that match TRBD1. This CDR3 is 15 amino acids long. V lost 2 bases to trimming and J lost 5 bases; unmatched junction nucleotides: 6. The germline V gene encodes CDR1 KGHSH and CDR2 LQKENI. The CDR3 coding sequence is TGTGCCAGCTCACCAACCGGGACAGGGGACCACGAGCAGTACTTC. It codes for CASSPTGTGDHEQYF.

The rearrangement links TRBV2 to TRBJ2-4; 10 nucleotides align to TRBD2. Losses at the gene ends were 5 bases for V and 9 bases for J; bases not matched to a gene: 10. This CDR3 region has 15 residues. Germline-derived CDR1 and CDR2 are SNHLY and FYNNEI. The DNA of the CDR3 is TGTGCCAGCAGTCCCGTGAGCGGGGGGGATAGCATTCAGTACTTC. This sequence encodes CASSPVSGGDSIQYF.

The V and J genes are TRBV7-9 and TRBJ1-6; TRBD1 agrees at 7 bases. The CDR3 has 15 residues. Trimming took 2 bases from V and 4 from J; bases not matched to a gene: 2. Per the germline V gene, CDR1 is SEHNR and CDR2 is FQNEAQ (reference sequence). This CDR3 is CASSLSGGYNSPLHF. Here the CDR3 DNA reads TGTGCCAGCAGCTTATCAGGGGGGTATAATTCACCCCTCCACTTT.

This sequence joins TRBV7-9 and TRBJ2-7, with TRBD2 as a possible D gene (5 bases). CDR3 length: 13 residues. Germline loops: CDR1 SEHNR, CDR2 FQNEAQ (reference sequence). The V end was cut by 2 bases, the J end by 5 bases, with 10 bases between. The CDR3 nucleotides are TGTGCCAGCAGCTTAACTTTCGGGAACGAGCAGTACTTC. This codes for CASSLTFGNEQYF.

This clone was detected a few times. The rearrangement uses TRBV4-1 and TRBJ1-4, with 8 bases matching TRBD1. The germline V gene encodes CDR1 MGHRA and CDR2 YSYEKL. CDR3 length: 15 amino acids. J gave up 9 bases and V 4 bases, and 10 bases lay outside the gene matches. The CDR3 spells CASSPRETGVQKLFF. The CDR3 DNA is TGCGCCAGCAGCCCCCGAGAGACAGGGGTTCAAAAACTGTTTTTT.

CDR3 DNA: TGTGCCAGCAGCTTGGGCGCCGGGGAGTTTCAAGAGACCCAGTACTTC. This gives the protein CASSLGAGEFQETQYF. The chain carries TRBV5-4 and TRBJ2-5; D possibly corresponds to TRBD2 (5 bases). Trimming cost V 0 bases and J 2 bases, with 14 bases left between them. The CDR3 runs to 16 residues. The germline gives CDR1 SGHNT, CDR2 YYREEE (reference sequence).

The chain is built from TRBV23-1 and TRBJ1-5, with 10 bases identical to TRBD1. TRBV23-1 is an open reading frame, and its role is uncertain. CDR3 length: 13 residues. V gave up 6 bases and J gave up 4 bases; unmatched junction bases: 0. CDR3 DNA: TGCGCCAGCAGGGGACAGGGGAATCAGCCCCAGCATTTT. Its translation: CASRGQGNQPQHF.

The V and J genes are TRBV5-1 and TRBJ2-7; no clear D. V lost 0 bases and J lost 1, with 8 bases in between. Germline CDR1 SGHRS, CDR2 YFSETQ. The CDR3 loop spans 14 amino acids. CDR3 protein: CASSLAVRSYEQYF. The CDR3 DNA is TGCGCCAGCAGCTTGGCTGTCCGGTCCTACGAGCAGTACTTC.

This chain connects TRBV2 to TRBJ2-2, with TRBD1 matching 8 bases. CDR3 length equals 15 residues. The ends lost 6 bases at V and 4 bases at J; junction bases unmatched: 7. The germline V gene has CDR1 SNHLY and CDR2 FYNNEI. The CDR3 here is CASSRTGTGTGELFF. The CDR3, as DNA: TGTGCCAGCAGCAGAACAGGGACAGGCACCGGGGAGCTGTTTTTT.

The gene calls are TRBV9 and TRBJ1-1; D is uncertain. Germline CDR1 is SGDLS and CDR2 is YYNGEE. Deletions cut 3 bases from V and 1 base from J, with 7 bases between. CDR3 length: 13 amino acids. The CDR3 region is CASSARTNTEAFF. The CDR3 DNA sequence: TGTGCCAGCAGCGCGAGAACGAACACTGAAGCTTTCTTT.

The chain uses TRBV6-5 and TRBJ2-1, with 7 nucleotides matching TRBD1. Trimming cost V 2 bases and J 5 bases; bases outside gene matches: 3. CDR1 is MNHEY, CDR2 SVGAGI, per germline. This CDR3 is 14 amino acids long. The CDR3 DNA reads as TGTGCCAGCAGTTACGGGGGACAGAACAATGAGCAGTTCTTC. Translating gives CASSYGGQNNEQFF.

The chain carries TRBV27 and TRBJ2-5; D may be TRBD1 (6 bases). The CDR3 is 14 amino acids. Germline CDR1 MNHEY, CDR2 SMNVEV (reference sequence). The V end was cut by 8 bases, the J end by 2 bases, with 15 bases between. CDR3 in DNA: TGTGCCAGCGGGCCCGCAGGGGTACAAGAGACCCAGTACTTC. Translation gives CASGPAGVQETQYF.

The genes are TRBV9 and TRBJ1-5; 7 bases are shared with TRBD1. V was pared by 0 bases and J by 5 bases, with 11 bases of the junction left unmatched. CDR3 size: 17 residues. Germline assignment: CDR1 SGDLS and CDR2 YYNGEE. The CDR3 sequence: CASSVVRPGQIYQPQHF. CDR3 coding DNA: TGTGCCAGCAGCGTAGTAAGGCCGGGACAGATTTATCAGCCCCAGCATTTT.

The table lists this clone with a few counts. At the DNA level, this CDR3 is encoded by other sequences in the same sample as well. The V gene is TRBV2, the J gene TRBJ1-2; maybe TRBD1 (6 bases). CDR3 length: 14 residues. The V and J ends lost 6 bases and 0 bases respectively, with 11 bases between them. Germline CDR1 and CDR2: SNHLY and FYNNEI. The CDR3 loop is CASRRQAANYGYTF. CDR3 bases: TGTGCCAGCAGACGACAGGCAGCTAACTATGGCTACACCTTC.

CDR3 in DNA: TGTGCCAGCAGTGGGACAGGGTATAATTCACCCCTCCACTTT. This gives the protein CASSGTGYNSPLHF. This sequence joins TRBV6-5 and TRBJ1-6; TRBD1 aligns across 9 bases. Germline assignment: CDR1 MNHEY and CDR2 SVGAGI. This CDR3 has 14 residues. V gave up 5 bases and J gave up 4 bases; unmatched junction bases: 0.

The V and J genes are TRBV29-1 and TRBJ1-1; 7 bases line up with TRBD1. Germline V gene data show CDR1 as SQVTM and CDR2 as ANQGSEA. The CDR3 loop spans 14 amino acids. As DNA, the CDR3 is TGCAGTACCCGCCCCACAGGGGCGCAGAGTGAAGCTTTCTTT. This translates into CSTRPTGAQSEAFF.